This T cell receptor (beta chain) derives from a study of human T cells and chemical hapten exposure. Study-level information: Yields of TCR per sample differed, chiefly owing to small differences in pooled library volume. Overall study findings and caveats: TCRs at high frequency, those above 1 in 1000, did not change with DPC sensitization.

This CDR3 has 14 amino acids. The germline V and J ends were trimmed by 7 bases and 8 bases, with 19 bases remaining between them. Germline CDR1 reads PRHDT; CDR2 reads FYEKMQ (reference sequence). Regarding time point: healthy volunteer bleed at 6 weeks. Blood, whole and unfractionated, served as the source for total RNA extraction. Each CDR3 protein is one row after TCRdb ran MiXCR on the RACE reads. The sample lists fewer than 40,000 distinct CDR3 sequences, 4.5% to 5.5% seen once, with around 13% in the top ten. In its sample, this clonotype was seen many times. Its antigen is still unknown. The TCR originated in a human donor in good health. Some clones in this sample may be carry-over from other donors' samples. The chain recombines TRBV13 with TRBJ2-3, with D maybe TRBD2 (6 bases). Sequencing was done on a sample of whole blood. DNA for the CDR3: TGTGCCAGCACCAGGGCAGGGAGGAAAGGTACGCAGTATTTT. It is translated as CASTRAGRKGTQYF.